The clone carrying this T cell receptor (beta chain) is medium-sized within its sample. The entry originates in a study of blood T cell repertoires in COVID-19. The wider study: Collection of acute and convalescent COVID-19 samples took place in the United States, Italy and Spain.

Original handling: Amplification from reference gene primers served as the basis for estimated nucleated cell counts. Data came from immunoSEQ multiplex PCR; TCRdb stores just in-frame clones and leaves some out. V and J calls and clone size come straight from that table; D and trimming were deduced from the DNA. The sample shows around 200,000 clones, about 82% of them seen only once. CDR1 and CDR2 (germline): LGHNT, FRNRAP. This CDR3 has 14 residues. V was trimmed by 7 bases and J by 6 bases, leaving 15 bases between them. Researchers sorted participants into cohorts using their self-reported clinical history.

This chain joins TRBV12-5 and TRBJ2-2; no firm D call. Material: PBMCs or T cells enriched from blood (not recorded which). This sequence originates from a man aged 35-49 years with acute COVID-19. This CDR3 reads CASAFGPTPGELFF. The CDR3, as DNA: TGTGCTAGTGCCTTTGGCCCCACGCCCGGGGAGCTGTTTTTT.